This entry concerns a single T cell receptor beta chain. Its cognate antigen is unknown. The sample originates from a study of vaccination and CD4 T cells after COVID-19. Study information: Each person enrolled got two BNT162b2 or mRNA-1273 vaccine doses. Post-COVID draws came a median roughly 97 days after diagnosis (range 35 to 161).

Oncomine TCR Beta short-read sequencing was applied to DNA from cultured CD4+ T cells. DNA came from CD4+ T cells after culture. One entry per CDR3 protein results from TCRdb running MiXCR on the PCR reads. This table holds approximately 3,800 distinct CDR3 sequences, around two fifths found once. The treatment is: roughly nine-day PBMC culture with coronavirus spike peptide pools or control peptides (ViraFEST assay). Germline V gene sequence: CDR1 MNHEY, CDR2 SVGAGI. This CDR3 has 15 residues. V lost 2 bases, J lost 1 base, and 10 bases lay in between. Sequenced material: CD4+ T cells from blood, cultured in vitro. The rearrangement uses TRBV6-5 and TRBJ2-3; D is unresolved. The clonotype was recovered from a human donor who had recovered from COVID-19. Here the CDR3 reads CASSYGRSRTDTQYF. The CDR3 DNA is TGTGCCAGCAGTTACGGCAGGTCTCGCACAGATACGCAGTATTTT.